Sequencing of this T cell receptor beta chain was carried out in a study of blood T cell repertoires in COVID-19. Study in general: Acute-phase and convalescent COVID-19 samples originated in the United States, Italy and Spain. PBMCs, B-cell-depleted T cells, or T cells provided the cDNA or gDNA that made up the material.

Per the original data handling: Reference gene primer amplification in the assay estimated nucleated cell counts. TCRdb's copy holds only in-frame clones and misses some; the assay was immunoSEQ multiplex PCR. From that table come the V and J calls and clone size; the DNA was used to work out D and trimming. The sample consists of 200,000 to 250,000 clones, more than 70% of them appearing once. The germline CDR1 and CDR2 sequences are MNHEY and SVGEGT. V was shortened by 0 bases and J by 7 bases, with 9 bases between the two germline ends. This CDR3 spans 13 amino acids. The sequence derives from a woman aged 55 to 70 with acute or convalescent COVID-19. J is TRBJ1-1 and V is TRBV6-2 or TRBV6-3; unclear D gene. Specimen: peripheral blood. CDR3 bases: TGTGCCAGCAGTTACTCCCAGGCCCTTGAAGCTTTCTTT. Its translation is CASSYSQALEAFF.